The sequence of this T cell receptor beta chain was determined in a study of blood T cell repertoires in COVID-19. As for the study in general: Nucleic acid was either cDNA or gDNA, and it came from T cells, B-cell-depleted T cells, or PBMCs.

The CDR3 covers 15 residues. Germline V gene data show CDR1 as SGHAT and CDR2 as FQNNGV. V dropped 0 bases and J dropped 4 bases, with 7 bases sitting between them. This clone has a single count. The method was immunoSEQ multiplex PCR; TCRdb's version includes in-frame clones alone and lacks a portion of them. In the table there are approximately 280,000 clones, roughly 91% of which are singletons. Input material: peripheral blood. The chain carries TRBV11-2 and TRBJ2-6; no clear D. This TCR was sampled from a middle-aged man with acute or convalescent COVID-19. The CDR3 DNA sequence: TGTGCCAGCAGCTTAGACGGTCCGGGGGCCAACGTCCTGACTTTC. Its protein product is CASSLDGPGANVLTF.